One and the same sample provided the 10 T cell receptor beta chains below, sequenced in a study of identical twins. TCRdb called the 5' RACE reads again in MiXCR, with one record for every CDR3 protein. Of a few hundred thousand distinct CDR3 sequences in the sample, around a tenth are singletons; the top ten hold under 3.5%. The same data also contributed to another study, on yellow fever vaccine responses in identical twins.

Sequences were obtained from PBMCs. Every receptor here comes from a woman in her late teens or twenties in good health.

This clonotype was observed a handful of times. This chain uses TRBV2 with TRBJ2-7, with D unclear. Germline CDR1 SNHLY, CDR2 FYNNEI. V lost 4 bases to trimming and J lost 5 bases, with 12 bases between them. This CDR3 has 13 amino acids. The CDR3 spells CASSVFQLNEQYF. The CDR3, as DNA: TGTGCCAGCAGTGTATTTCAGCTTAACGAGCAGTACTTC.

This clonotype was seen ten or more times. The V gene is TRBV25-1, the J gene TRBJ2-3, with D perhaps TRBD1 (6 bases). CDR3 length: 17 residues. CDR1 is MGHDK and CDR2 is SYGVNS in the germline V gene. Trimming removed 1 base from V and 1 base from J, with 15 bases in between. The CDR3 protein is CASSESRTVLGTDTQYF. CDR3 nucleotide sequence: TGTGCCAGCAGTGAATCCCGGACAGTCCTTGGCACAGATACGCAGTATTTT.

This chain links TRBV25-1 with TRBJ2-2; 10 bases align to TRBD1. The germline gives CDR1 MGHDK, CDR2 SYGVNS. V was clipped by 1 base and J by 5 bases; unmatched bases: 7. The CDR3 consists of 17 residues. The CDR3 nucleotides are TGTGCCAGCAGTGAATGGTCCGGGACAGGGGAAACCGGGGAGCTGTTTTTT. As protein: CASSEWSGTGETGELFF.

This clonotype has only a few counts. The V gene is TRBV6-5, the J gene TRBJ2-1, with a tentative D call TRBD2 (7 bases). V gave up 3 bases and J gave up 7 bases, with 19 bases separating them. Germline V lookup: CDR1 MNHEY, CDR2 SVGAGI. The CDR3 is made up of 16 amino acids. CDR3 residues: CASSYRGGGKFNEQFF. The CDR3 nucleotides are TGTGCCAGCAGTTATAGGGGGGGGGGCAAATTTAATGAGCAGTTCTTC.

This clonotype was observed at least ten times. CDR3 bases: TGTGCCACCAGTGATTGGGGGGGGGCAGCTGAGCAGTTCTTC. Its protein is CATSDWGGAAEQFF. J is TRBJ2-1 and V is TRBV24-1, with TRBD2 as a possible D gene (7 bases). CDR1 is KGHDR, CDR2 SFDVKD, per germline. Trimming shortened V by 2 bases and J by 9 bases, and 13 bases separated the two germline ends. This CDR3 is 14 amino acids long.

This clonotype was counted at least ten times. The rearrangement links TRBV21-1 to TRBJ2-7. TRBV21-1 is an annotated pseudogene. The CDR3 covers 14 residues. The CDR3 spells CASSDHYLSYEQYF. For the CDR3, the DNA is TGTGCCAGCAGCGACCACTACCTCTCCTACGAGCAGTACTTC.

The genes are TRBV7-8 and TRBJ2-2; D gene uncertain. Germline values: CDR1 SGHVS, CDR2 FQNEAQ. The germline V and J ends were trimmed by 7 bases and 2 bases, with 14 bases remaining between them. The CDR3 is made up of 15 amino acids. The CDR3 loop reads CASTTHTYNTGELFF. The CDR3 DNA reads TGTGCCAGCACCACCCACACCTACAACACCGGGGAGCTGTTTTTT.

This clonotype was seen more than once but under ten times. The chain carries TRBV15 and TRBJ2-7; a possible D gene is TRBD1 (5 bases). Germline-derived CDR1 and CDR2 are LNHNV and YYDKDF (reference sequence). This CDR3 has 15 residues. The V end was cut by 6 bases, the J end by 0 bases, with 15 bases between. The CDR3, as DNA: TGTGCCACCAGTACGCTCGTCCAGGGCTCCTACGAGCAGTACTTC. This codes for CATSTLVQGSYEQYF.

This clonotype was seen a few times. The gene calls are TRBV29-1 and TRBJ2-4; D is perhaps TRBD2 (5 bases). This CDR3 comprises 11 residues. V was cut by 6 bases and J by 7 bases, with 10 bases left in between. Germline loops: CDR1 SQVTM, CDR2 ANQGSEA. The CDR3 region is CSVLDPNIQYF. CDR3 DNA sequence: TGCAGCGTACTAGATCCGAACATTCAGTACTTC.

The V and J genes are TRBV6-1 and TRBJ2-1, with D unresolved. Per germline, CDR1 MNHNS and CDR2 SASEGT. This CDR3 comprises 14 residues. V lost 1 base and J lost 9, with 13 bases in between. The CDR3 bases are TGTGCCAGCAGTGAAGTCGGCAGCCGGTCTGAGCAGTTCTTC. It specifies CASSEVGSRSEQFF.